One and the same sample provided the 10 T cell receptor beta chains below, sequenced in a study of cytomegalovirus exposure and HLA in healthy donors. Primers included in the PCR were 60 Vbeta and 13 Jbeta primers. Method: immunoSEQ multiplex PCR; TCRdb's copy keeps in-frame clones and lacks some. The sample holds about 180,000 clones; 75% to 85% are singletons and the top ten take 3% to 4.5%. The sequenced sample consisted of PBMCs. These receptors were collected from a woman aged 60-75 years in good health and CMV-seropositive.

The J gene is TRBJ1-5, the V gene TRBV6-1; TRBD1 is a possible D gene (5 bases). The CDR3 is 15 amino acids. Looked up from germline, CDR1 is MNHNS and CDR2 is SASEGT. Between the trimmed V and J ends, which lost 8 bases and 2 bases, there was a span of 16 bases. The CDR3 sequence: CASAGQGVGNQPQHF. The CDR3 nucleotides are TGTGCCAGCGCGGGGCAGGGTGTGGGCAATCAGCCCCAGCATTTT.

This chain uses TRBV30 with TRBJ1-6, with a tentative D call TRBD1 (5 bases). Trimming cost V 3 bases and J 5 bases, with 8 bases left between them. CDR1 is GTSNPN and CDR2 is SVGIG in the germline V gene (reference sequence). The CDR3 is 13 amino acids. CDR3 sequence: CAWSRQNNSPLHF. In DNA, the CDR3 is TGTGCCTGGAGCAGACAGAATAATTCACCCCTCCACTTT.

The CDR3: CASSSGQEIQETQYF. CDR3 in DNA: TGTGCCAGCAGCTCCGGACAGGAGATCCAAGAGACCCAGTACTTC. The gene calls are TRBV7-9 and TRBJ2-5; TRBD1 aligns across 7 bases. There are 15 residues in the CDR3. J was trimmed by 1 base and V by 4 bases; bases with no gene match: 6. Germline V CDR1 and CDR2: SEHNR, FQNEAQ (reference sequence).

The chain links TRBV27 to TRBJ2-7, with a weak D call TRBD1 (5 bases). V gave up 5 bases and J gave up 0 bases, with 11 bases separating them. Germline V gene data show CDR1 as MNHEY and CDR2 as SMNVEV (reference sequence). CDR3 size: 14 residues. CDR3 DNA sequence: TGTGCCAGCAGTCGACAGAGAAGCTCCTACGAGCAGTACTTC. Its translation: CASSRQRSSYEQYF.

The CDR3 reads CASSSRSTFHHNEQFF. CDR3 DNA sequence: TGTGCCAGTAGTAGCCGAAGCACCTTCCATCACAATGAGCAGTTCTTC. The chain recombines TRBV19 with TRBJ2-1; D remains unclear. CDR3 size: 16 residues. The germline V and J ends were trimmed by 4 bases and 5 bases, with 18 bases remaining between them. Germline V gene lookup returns CDR1 LNHDA and CDR2 SQIVND (reference sequence).

V and J are TRBV7-8 and TRBJ2-7; 11 bases fit TRBD1. V lost 2 bases, J lost 2 bases, and 5 bases stayed unmatched. The V gene's germline CDR1 is SGHVS and CDR2 FQNEAQ. The CDR3 extends over 16 amino acids. DNA of the CDR3: TGTGCCAGCAGCTTAATAGGGGACAGGGGGACCTACGAGCAGTACTTC. Translated, it gives CASSLIGDRGTYEQYF.

This chain connects TRBV18 to TRBJ2-7; 9 positions match TRBD2. The CDR3 sequence is 14 residues long. Germline V CDR1 and CDR2: KGHSH, LQKENI. With 4 bases clipped from V and 2 bases from J, the junction kept 3 bases outside the gene matches. The CDR3 is CASSLPSGTYEQYF. In DNA form, the CDR3 reads TGTGCCAGCTCACTTCCTAGCGGGACCTACGAGCAGTACTTC.

This clone turned up a few times. The V gene is TRBV28, the J gene TRBJ2-7, with D possibly TRBD1 on 6 matching bases. The length of the CDR3 is 12 residues. V was shortened by 7 bases and J by 4 bases, with 11 bases between the two germline ends. Germline values: CDR1 MDHEN, CDR2 SYDVKM. The DNA for the CDR3 is TGTGCCAGCAAAAGGGGGACATACGAGCAGTACTTC. Translating gives CASKRGTYEQYF.

The rearrangement joins TRBV6-5 to TRBJ2-3; tentative D call: TRBD1 (6 bases). CDR1 MNHEY and CDR2 SVGAGI come from the germline V gene. Trimming took off 6 bases at V and 4 bases at J, with 14 bases between the two ends. This CDR3 is built from 14 residues. CDR3: CASSRRQAADTQYF. As DNA, the CDR3 is TGTGCCAGCAGCCGGCGACAGGCGGCAGATACGCAGTATTTT.

The CDR3 sequence is CASSYEQSYPHEQYF. In nucleotides, the CDR3 is TGTGCCAGCAGTTACGAGCAATCATACCCACACGAGCAGTACTTC. The chain uses TRBV6-5 and TRBJ2-7, with D uncertain. Trimming cost V 2 bases and J 5 bases, with 16 bases left between them. Germline-derived CDR1 and CDR2 are MNHEY and SVGAGI. This CDR3 is built from 15 residues.